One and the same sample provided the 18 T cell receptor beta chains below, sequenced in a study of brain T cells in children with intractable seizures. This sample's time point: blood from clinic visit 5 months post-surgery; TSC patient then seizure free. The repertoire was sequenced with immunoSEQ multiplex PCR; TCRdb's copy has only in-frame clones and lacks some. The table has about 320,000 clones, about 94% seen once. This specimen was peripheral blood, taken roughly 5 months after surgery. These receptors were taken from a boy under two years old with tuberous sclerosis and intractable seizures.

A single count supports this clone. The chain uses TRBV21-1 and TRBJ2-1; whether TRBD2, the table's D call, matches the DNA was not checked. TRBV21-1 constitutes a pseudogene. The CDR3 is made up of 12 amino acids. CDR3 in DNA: TGTGCCAGCAGCAAATATTACCGGGGGGAGTTCTTC. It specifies CASSKYYRGEFF.

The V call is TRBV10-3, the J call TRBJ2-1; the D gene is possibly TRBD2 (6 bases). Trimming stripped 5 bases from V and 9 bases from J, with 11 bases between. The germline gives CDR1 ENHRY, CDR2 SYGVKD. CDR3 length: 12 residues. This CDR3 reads CAISTGEGEQFF. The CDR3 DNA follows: TGTGCCATCAGTACGGGAGAGGGTGAGCAGTTCTTC.

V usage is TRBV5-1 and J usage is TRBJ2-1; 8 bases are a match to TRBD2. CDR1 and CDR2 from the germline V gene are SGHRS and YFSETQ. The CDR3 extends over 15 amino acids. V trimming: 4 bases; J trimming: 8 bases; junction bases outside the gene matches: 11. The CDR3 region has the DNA TGCGCCAGCAGCCCCGGGGGGGTCCCCTCCGATGAGCAGTTCTTC. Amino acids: CASSPGGVPSDEQFF.

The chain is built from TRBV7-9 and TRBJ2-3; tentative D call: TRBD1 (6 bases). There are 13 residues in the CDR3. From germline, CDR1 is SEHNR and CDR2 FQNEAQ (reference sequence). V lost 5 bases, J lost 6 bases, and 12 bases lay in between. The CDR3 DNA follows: TGTGCCAGCAGCACGGGACACCCTGATACGCAGTATTTT. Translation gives CASSTGHPDTQYF.

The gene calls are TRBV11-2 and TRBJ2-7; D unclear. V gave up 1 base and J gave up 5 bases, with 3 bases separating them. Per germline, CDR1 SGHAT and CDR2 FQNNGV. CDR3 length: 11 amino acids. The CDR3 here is CASSLVDEQYF. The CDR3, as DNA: TGTGCCAGCAGCTTAGTCGACGAGCAGTACTTC.

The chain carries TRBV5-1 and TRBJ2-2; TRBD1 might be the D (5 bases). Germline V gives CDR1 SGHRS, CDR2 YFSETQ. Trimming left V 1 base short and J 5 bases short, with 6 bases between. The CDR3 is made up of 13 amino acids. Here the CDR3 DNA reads TGCGCCAGCAGCTTGCAGGGAACCGGGGAGCTGTTTTTT. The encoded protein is CASSLQGTGELFF.

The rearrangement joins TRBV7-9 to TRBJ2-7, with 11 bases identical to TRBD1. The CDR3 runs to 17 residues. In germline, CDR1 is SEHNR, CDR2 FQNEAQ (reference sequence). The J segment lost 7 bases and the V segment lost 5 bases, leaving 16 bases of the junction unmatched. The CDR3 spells CASSPSRTGTGGGEQYF. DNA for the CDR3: TGTGCCAGCAGCCCATCCCGGACCGGGACAGGGGGTGGGGAGCAGTACTTC.

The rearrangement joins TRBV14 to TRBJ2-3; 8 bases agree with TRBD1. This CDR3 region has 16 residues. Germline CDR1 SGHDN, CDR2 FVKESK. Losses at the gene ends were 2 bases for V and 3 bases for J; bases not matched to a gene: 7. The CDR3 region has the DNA TGTGCCAGCAGCCAAATAGTGACAGGGGCAACAGATACGCAGTATTTT. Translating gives CASSQIVTGATDTQYF.

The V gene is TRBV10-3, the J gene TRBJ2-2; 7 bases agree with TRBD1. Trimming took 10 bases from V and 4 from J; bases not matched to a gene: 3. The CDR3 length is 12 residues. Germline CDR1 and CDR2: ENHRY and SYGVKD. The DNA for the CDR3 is TGTGCCACCGCAGGGGGCACCGGGGAGCTGTTTTTT. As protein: CATAGGTGELFF.

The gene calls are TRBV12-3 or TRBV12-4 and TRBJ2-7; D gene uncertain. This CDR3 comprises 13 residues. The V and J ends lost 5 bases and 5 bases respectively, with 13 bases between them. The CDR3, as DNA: TGTGCCAGCAGTACTCACCTAGGAGACGAGCAGTACTTC. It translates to CASSTHLGDEQYF.

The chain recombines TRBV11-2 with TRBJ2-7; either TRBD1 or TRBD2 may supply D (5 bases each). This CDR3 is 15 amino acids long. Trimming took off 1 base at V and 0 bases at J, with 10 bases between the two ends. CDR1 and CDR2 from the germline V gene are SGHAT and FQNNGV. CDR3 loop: CASSLGWGRSYEQYF. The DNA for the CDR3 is TGTGCCAGCAGCTTAGGCTGGGGACGCTCCTACGAGCAGTACTTC.

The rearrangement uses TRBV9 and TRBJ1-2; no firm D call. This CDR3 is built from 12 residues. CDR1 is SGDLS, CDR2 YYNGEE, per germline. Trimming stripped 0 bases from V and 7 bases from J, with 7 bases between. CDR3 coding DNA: TGTGCCAGCAGCGTAGCTGAAGGTGGCTACACCTTC. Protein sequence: CASSVAEGGYTF.

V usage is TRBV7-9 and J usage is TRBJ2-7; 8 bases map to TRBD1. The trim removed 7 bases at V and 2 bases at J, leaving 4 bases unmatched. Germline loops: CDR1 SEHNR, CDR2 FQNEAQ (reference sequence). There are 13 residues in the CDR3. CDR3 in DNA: TGTGCCAGCAAACCACAGGGGGCCTACGAGCAGTACTTC. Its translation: CASKPQGAYEQYF.

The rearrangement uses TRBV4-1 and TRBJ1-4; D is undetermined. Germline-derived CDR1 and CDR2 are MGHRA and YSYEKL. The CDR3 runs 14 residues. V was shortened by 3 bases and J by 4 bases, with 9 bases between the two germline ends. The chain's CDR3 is CASSQPRDNEKLFF. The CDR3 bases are TGCGCCAGCAGCCAGCCACGGGATAATGAAAAACTGTTTTTT.

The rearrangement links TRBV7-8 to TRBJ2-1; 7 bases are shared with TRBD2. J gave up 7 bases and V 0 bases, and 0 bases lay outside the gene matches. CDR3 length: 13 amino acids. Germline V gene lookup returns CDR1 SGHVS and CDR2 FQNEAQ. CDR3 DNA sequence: TGTGCCAGCAGCTTAGCGGGAGGGAATGAGCAGTTCTTC. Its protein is CASSLAGGNEQFF.

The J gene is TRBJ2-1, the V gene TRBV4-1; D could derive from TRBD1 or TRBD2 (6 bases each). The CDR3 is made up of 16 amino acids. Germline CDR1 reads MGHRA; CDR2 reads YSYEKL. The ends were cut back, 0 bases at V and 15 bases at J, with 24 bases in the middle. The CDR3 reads CASSQEWALGGKVGFF. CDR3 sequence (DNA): TGCGCCAGCAGCCAAGAATGGGCACTGGGGGGCAAGGTGGGGTTCTTC.

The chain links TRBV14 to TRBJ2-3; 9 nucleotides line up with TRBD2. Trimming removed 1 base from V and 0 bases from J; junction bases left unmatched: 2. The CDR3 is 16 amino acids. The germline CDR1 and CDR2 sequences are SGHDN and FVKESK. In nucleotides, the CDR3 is TGTGCCAGCAGCCAAGTCCTAGCGGGGAGCACAGATACGCAGTATTTT. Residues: CASSQVLAGSTDTQYF.

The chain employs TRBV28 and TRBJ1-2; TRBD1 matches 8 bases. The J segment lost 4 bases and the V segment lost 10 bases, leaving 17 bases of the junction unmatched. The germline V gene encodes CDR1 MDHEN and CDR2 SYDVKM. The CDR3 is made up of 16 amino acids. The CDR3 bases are TGTGCCACTGGGCCTCCGGGACAGGAGCACTTCTATGGCTACACCTTC. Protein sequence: CATGPPGQEHFYGYTF.